Each of the 18 T cell receptor beta chains below was sequenced from the same sample in a study of blood T cell repertoires in COVID-19. The data were produced by immunoSEQ multiplex PCR, yet TCRdb's version contains in-frame clones alone and is incomplete. This sample has some 190,000 clones; 80% occur once, and the top ten carry roughly 6.4%. The sequenced sample was peripheral blood. The source of these receptors is a man in his sixties with acute or convalescent COVID-19.

The chain uses TRBV7-2 and TRBJ1-5; D uncertain. Germline CDR1 reads SGHTA; CDR2 reads FQGNSA. Trimming shortened V by 3 bases and J by 5 bases, and 14 bases separated the two germline ends. There are 15 residues in the CDR3. The CDR3 nucleotides read TGTGCCAGCAGCTTGATTGGGTATGCGGATCAGCCCCAGCATTTT. This translates into CASSLIGYADQPQHF.

The chain has TRBV5-4 and TRBJ1-3, with no clear D. The germline CDR1 and CDR2 sequences are SGHNT and YYREEE (reference sequence). V lost 4 bases and J lost 0, with 14 bases in between. The CDR3 contains 16 residues. CDR3 region: CASSPGEVRSGNTIYF. The DNA of the CDR3 is TGTGCCAGCAGCCCGGGTGAGGTCCGCTCTGGAAACACCATATATTTT.

V usage is TRBV29-1 and J usage is TRBJ2-3, with D possibly being TRBD2 (6 bases). The ends were cut back, 8 bases at V and 0 bases at J, with 24 bases in the middle. Germline-derived CDR1 and CDR2 are SQVTM and ANQGSEA. The CDR3 spans 17 residues. The CDR3 coding sequence is TGCAGCTCCTTAGGGACTGGGGGAGGTTTGAGCACAGATACGCAGTATTTT. This codes for CSSLGTGGGLSTDTQYF.

This clone was recorded many times. Other nucleotide sequences from this sample produce the same CDR3. V gene TRBV20-1 combines with J gene TRBJ1-2; unclear D gene. Germline values: CDR1 DFQATT, CDR2 SNEGSKA (reference sequence). CDR3 length: 12 amino acids. V lost 3 bases and J lost 3, with 8 bases in between. CDR3 in DNA: TGCAGTGCTAGTTTATCGGACTATGGCTACACCTTC. This sequence encodes CSASLSDYGYTF.

J is TRBJ1-5 and V is TRBV24-1, with D uncertain. The CDR3 is 14 amino acids. V lost 10 bases to trimming and J lost 7 bases, with 19 bases between them. CDR1 and CDR2 (germline): KGHDR, SFDVKD. The CDR3 spells CATTQTPGGQPQHF. CDR3 bases: TGTGCCACAACCCAAACCCCCGGCGGCCAGCCCCAGCATTTT.

This sequence joins TRBV5-4 and TRBJ2-1, with 7 bases fitting TRBD2. Germline V CDR1 and CDR2: SGHNT, YYREEE (reference sequence). Trimming took 1 base from V and 3 from J; bases not matched to a gene: 4. This CDR3 is built from 15 residues. CDR3 coding DNA: TGTGCCAGCAGCTTGCTGCGGGAGATCTACAATGAGCAGTTCTTC. It specifies CASSLLREIYNEQFF.

The genes are TRBV6-2 or TRBV6-3 and TRBJ1-2, with 11 positions matching TRBD1. CDR3 size: 15 residues. The germline V gene has CDR1 MNHEY and CDR2 SVGEGT. Trimming removed 1 base from V and 6 bases from J; junction bases left unmatched: 4. CDR3 bases: TGTGCCAGCAGTTACTGGGACAGGGGGTTCGATGGCTACACCTTC. Translation gives CASSYWDRGFDGYTF.

The chain has TRBV3-1 (or the pseudogene TRBV3-2) and TRBJ2-1; 10 positions match TRBD2. The CDR3 consists of 19 residues. Per germline, CDR1 LGHDT and CDR2 YNNKEL (reference sequence). V was pared by 1 base and J by 2 bases, with 11 bases of the junction left unmatched. The CDR3 sequence is CASSQGGDPGLATYNEQFF. The DNA for the CDR3 is TGTGCCAGCAGCCAAGGAGGGGACCCGGGACTAGCGACCTACAATGAGCAGTTCTTC.

The chain has TRBV30 and TRBJ1-5, with D perhaps matching TRBD1 (6 bases). Germline assignment: CDR1 GTSNPN and CDR2 SVGIG (reference sequence). Trimming left V 3 bases short and J 11 bases short, with 11 bases between. The CDR3 loop spans 11 amino acids. CDR3 bases: TGTGCCTGGAGCAGGGGCCCGGCCCAGCATTTT. As protein: CAWSRGPAQHF.

This clone was observed once. The chain joins TRBV20-1 to TRBJ2-3, with a possible D match to TRBD2 (6 bases). Trimming shortened V by 5 bases and J by 3 bases, and 6 bases separated the two germline ends. Germline V gives CDR1 DFQATT, CDR2 SNEGSKA (reference sequence). CDR3 length equals 11 residues. In nucleotides, the CDR3 is TGCAGTGCTGGACTAACAGATACGCAGTATTTT. It encodes CSAGLTDTQYF.

This chain connects TRBV7-9 to TRBJ2-7; possibly TRBD2 for D (5 bases). The V gene lost 4 bases and the J gene lost 2 bases, with 18 bases spanning the gap. Germline V CDR1 and CDR2: SEHNR, FQNEAQ (reference sequence). This CDR3 region has 16 residues. DNA of the CDR3: TGTGCCAGCAGCTACTCTAGCTCCGACGACCCCTACGAGCAGTACTTC. It yields the protein CASSYSSSDDPYEQYF.

The chain employs TRBV2 and TRBJ2-2, with a possible D match to TRBD1 (6 bases). Trimming stripped 6 bases from V and 7 bases from J, with 12 bases between. The CDR3 contains 13 residues. Germline V gives CDR1 SNHLY, CDR2 FYNNEI. The chain's CDR3 is CASRETGGGELFF. CDR3 DNA sequence: TGTGCCAGCAGGGAGACAGGAGGCGGGGAGCTGTTTTTT.

The chain uses TRBV12-3 or TRBV12-4 and TRBJ2-7; D possibly corresponds to TRBD1 (6 bases). CDR3 length: 12 amino acids. Deletions cut 7 bases from V and 3 bases from J, with 10 bases between. The CDR3 reads CASTKGDYEQYF. The CDR3 DNA sequence: TGTGCCAGCACTAAGGGGGACTACGAGCAGTACTTC.

The chain couples TRBV21-1 to TRBJ2-7; the D call TRBD2 from the table was never checked on the DNA. TRBV21-1 is a recognized pseudogene. The CDR3 has 12 amino acids. CDR3 nucleotides: TGTGCCAGCAGCCTCCACTTCTACGAGCAGTACTTC. Encoded protein: CASSLHFYEQYF.

The rearrangement links TRBV27 to TRBJ2-3; D possibly corresponds to TRBD1 (6 bases). Germline V gene lookup returns CDR1 MNHEY and CDR2 SMNVEV (reference sequence). CDR3 size: 13 residues. Trimming pared 5 bases from V and 3 bases from J, leaving 9 bases between. The CDR3 DNA reads as TGTGCCAGCAGTAAACAGGGAACAGATACGCAGTATTTT. It translates to CASSKQGTDTQYF.

J is TRBJ1-3 and V is TRBV6-5; no definite D call. This CDR3 contains 15 residues. Trimming cost V 7 bases and J 4 bases, with 17 bases left between them. Looked up from germline, CDR1 is MNHEY and CDR2 is SVGAGI. CDR3 sequence reads: CASIATRSSGNTIYF. In DNA form, the CDR3 reads TGTGCCAGCATAGCAACCCGCTCGTCGGGAAACACCATATATTTT.

The chain carries TRBV5-3 and TRBJ1-4; 10 positions agree with TRBD1. TRBV5-3 is flagged as an ORF with uncertain function. CDR3 length equals 14 residues. The V and J ends lost 5 bases and 5 bases, in that order; junction bases with no gene match: 3. The CDR3 is CARRVGQGNEKLFF. CDR3 nucleotide sequence: TGTGCCAGAAGGGTGGGACAGGGGAATGAAAAACTGTTTTTT.

A single count supports this clone. In nucleotides, the CDR3 is TGTGCCAGCAGTGATATCGGGACTGAAGCTTTCTTT. Its translation: CASSDIGTEAFF. The chain joins TRBV25-1 to TRBJ1-1; D not resolved. The germline V gene has CDR1 MGHDK and CDR2 SYGVNS. This CDR3 is built from 12 residues. Trimming shortened V by 3 bases and J by 5 bases, and 7 bases separated the two germline ends.